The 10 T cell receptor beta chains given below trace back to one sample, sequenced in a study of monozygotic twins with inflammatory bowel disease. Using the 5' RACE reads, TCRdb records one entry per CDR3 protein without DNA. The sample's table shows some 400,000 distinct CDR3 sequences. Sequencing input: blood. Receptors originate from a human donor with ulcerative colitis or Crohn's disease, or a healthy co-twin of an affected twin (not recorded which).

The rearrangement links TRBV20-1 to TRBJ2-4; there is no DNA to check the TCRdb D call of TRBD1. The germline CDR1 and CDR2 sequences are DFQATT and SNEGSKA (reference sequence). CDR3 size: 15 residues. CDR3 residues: CSAPLSGAFKNIQYF.

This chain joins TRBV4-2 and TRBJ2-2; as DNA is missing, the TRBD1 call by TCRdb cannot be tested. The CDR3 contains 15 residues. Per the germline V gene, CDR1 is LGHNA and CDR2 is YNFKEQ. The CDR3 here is CASTLGGSNTGELFF.

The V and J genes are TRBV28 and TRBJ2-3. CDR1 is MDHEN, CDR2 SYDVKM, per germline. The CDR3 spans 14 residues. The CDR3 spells CASSRLVGTDTQYF.

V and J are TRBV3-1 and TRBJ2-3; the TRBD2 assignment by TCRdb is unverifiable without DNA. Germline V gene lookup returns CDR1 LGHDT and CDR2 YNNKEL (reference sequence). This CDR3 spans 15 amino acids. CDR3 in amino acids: CASSQDHASGGAGYF.

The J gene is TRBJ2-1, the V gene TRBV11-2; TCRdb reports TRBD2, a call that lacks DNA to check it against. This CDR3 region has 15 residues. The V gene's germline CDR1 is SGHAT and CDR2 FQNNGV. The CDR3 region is CASSGGLAGGLEQFF. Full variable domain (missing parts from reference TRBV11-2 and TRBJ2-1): EAGVAQSPRYKIIEKRQSVAFWCNPISGHATLYWYQQILGQGPKLLIQFQNNGVVDDSQLPKDRFSAERLKGVDSTLKIQPAKLEDSAVYLCASSGGLAGGLEQFFGPGTRLTVL.

CDR3 sequence: CASSLAGGEQYF. The genes are TRBV5-5 and TRBJ2-7; the TRBD2 assignment by TCRdb is unverifiable without DNA. Per germline, CDR1 SGHKS and CDR2 YYEKEE (reference sequence). CDR3 length: 12 residues. Combining the CDR3 with reference TRBV5-5 and TRBJ2-7 gives the whole variable domain DAGVTQSPTHLIKTRGQQVTLRCSPISGHKSVSWYQQVLGQGPQFIFQYYEKEERGRGNFPDRFSARQFPNYSSELNVNALLLGDSALYLCASSLAGGEQYFGPGTRLTVT.

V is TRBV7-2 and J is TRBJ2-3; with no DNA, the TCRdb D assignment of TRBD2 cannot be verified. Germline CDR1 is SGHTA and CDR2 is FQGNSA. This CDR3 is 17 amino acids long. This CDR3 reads CASSLRPREEPTDTQYF.

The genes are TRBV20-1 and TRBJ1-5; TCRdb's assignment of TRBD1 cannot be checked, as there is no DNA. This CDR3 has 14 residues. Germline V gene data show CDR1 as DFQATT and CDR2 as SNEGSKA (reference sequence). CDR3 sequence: CSAREGQGNQPQHF.

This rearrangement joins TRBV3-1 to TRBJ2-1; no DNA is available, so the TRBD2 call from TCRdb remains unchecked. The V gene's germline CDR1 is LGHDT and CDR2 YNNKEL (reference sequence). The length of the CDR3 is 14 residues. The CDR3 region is CASSQVGSHNEQFF.

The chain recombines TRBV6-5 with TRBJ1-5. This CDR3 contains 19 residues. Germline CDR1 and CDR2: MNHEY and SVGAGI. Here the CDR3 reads CASRSYSTGNRYSNQPQHF.